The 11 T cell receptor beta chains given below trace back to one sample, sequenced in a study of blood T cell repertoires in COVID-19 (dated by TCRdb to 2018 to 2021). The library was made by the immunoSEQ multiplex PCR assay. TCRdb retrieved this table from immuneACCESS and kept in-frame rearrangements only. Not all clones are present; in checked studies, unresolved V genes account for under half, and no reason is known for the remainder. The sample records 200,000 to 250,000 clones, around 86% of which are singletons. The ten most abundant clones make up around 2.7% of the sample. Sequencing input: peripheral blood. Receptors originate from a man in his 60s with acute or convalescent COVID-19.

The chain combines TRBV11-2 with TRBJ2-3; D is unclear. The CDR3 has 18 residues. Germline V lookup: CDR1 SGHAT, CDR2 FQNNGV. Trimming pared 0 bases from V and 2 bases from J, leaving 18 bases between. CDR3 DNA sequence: TGTGCCAGCAGCTTAGAAAACTCAGGCAGGATTCACACAGATACGCAGTATTTT. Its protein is CASSLENSGRIHTDTQYF. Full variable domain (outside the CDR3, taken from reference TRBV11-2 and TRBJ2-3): EAGVAQSPRYKIIEKRQSVAFWCNPISGHATLYWYQQILGQGPKLLIQFQNNGVVDDSQLPKDRFSAERLKGVDSTLKIQPAKLEDSAVYLCASSLENSGRIHTDTQYFGPGTRLTVL.

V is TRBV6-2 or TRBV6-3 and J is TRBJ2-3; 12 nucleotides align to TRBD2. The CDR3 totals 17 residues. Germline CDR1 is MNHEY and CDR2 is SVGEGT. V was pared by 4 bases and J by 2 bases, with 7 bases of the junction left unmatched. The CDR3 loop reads CASSWLAGGKFTDTQYF. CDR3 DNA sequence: TGTGCCAGCAGTTGGCTAGCGGGGGGGAAATTCACAGATACGCAGTATTTT.

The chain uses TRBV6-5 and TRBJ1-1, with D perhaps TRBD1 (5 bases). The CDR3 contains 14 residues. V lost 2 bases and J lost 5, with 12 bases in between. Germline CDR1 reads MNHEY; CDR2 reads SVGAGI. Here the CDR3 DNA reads TGTGCCAGCAGTTACAGTGGGGGGGAAACTGAAGCTTTCTTT. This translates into CASSYSGGETEAFF.

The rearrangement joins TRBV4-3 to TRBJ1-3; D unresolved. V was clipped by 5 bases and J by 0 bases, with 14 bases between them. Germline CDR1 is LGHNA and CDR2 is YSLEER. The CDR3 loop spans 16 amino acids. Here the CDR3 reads CASSSSIGISGNTIYF. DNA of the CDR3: TGCGCCAGCAGCTCCTCCATCGGGATCTCTGGAAACACCATATATTTT.

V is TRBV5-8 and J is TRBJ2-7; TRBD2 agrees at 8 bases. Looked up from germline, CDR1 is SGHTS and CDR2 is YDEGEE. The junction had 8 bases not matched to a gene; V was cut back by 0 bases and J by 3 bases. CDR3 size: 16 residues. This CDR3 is CASSLVIAGRNYEQYF. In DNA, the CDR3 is TGTGCCAGCAGCTTGGTGATAGCGGGGAGAAACTACGAGCAGTACTTC.

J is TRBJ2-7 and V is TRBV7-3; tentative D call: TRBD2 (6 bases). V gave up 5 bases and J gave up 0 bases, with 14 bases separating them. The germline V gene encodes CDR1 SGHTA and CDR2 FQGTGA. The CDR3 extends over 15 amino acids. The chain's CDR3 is CASSTAGHFSYEQYF. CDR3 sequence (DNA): TGTGCCAGCAGCACGGCGGGGCATTTCTCCTACGAGCAGTACTTC.

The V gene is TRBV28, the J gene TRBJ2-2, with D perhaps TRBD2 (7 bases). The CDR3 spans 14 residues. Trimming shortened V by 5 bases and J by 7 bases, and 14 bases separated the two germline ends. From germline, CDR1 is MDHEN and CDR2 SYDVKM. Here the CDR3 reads CASSPGGVGGELFF. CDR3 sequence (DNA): TGTGCCAGCAGTCCGGGGGGCGTGGGCGGGGAGCTGTTTTTT.

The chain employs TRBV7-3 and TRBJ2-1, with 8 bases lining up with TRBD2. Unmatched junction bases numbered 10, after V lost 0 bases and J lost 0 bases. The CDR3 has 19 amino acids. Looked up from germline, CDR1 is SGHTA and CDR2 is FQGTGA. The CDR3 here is CASSLTAGGQSSSYNEQFF. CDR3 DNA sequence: TGTGCCAGCAGCTTAACCGCGGGGGGCCAATCTAGCTCCTACAATGAGCAGTTCTTC. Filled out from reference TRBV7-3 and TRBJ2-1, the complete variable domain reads GAGVSQTPSNKVTEKGKYVELRCDPISGHTALYWYRQSLGQGPEFLIYFQGTGAADDSGLPNDRFFAVRPEGSVSTLKIQRTERGDSAVYLCASSLTAGGQSSSYNEQFFGPGTRLTVL.

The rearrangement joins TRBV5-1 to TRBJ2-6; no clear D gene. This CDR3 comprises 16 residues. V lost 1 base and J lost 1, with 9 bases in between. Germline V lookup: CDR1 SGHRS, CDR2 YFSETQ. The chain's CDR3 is CASSLSVLSGANVLTF. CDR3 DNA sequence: TGCGCCAGCAGCTTGTCCGTTTTGTCTGGGGCCAACGTCCTGACTTTC.

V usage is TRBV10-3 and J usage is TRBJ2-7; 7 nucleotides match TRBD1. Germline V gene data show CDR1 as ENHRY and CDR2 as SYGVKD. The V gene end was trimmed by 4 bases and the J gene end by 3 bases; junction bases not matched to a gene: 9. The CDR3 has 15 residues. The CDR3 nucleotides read TGTGCCATCAGTGTAACGGACAGGACCCTCTACGAGCAGTACTTC. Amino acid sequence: CAISVTDRTLYEQYF.

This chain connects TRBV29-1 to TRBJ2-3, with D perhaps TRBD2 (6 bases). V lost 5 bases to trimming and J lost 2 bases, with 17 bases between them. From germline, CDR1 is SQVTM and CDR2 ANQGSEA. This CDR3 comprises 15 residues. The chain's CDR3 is CSVNGYSGTTDTQYF. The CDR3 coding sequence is TGCAGCGTTAATGGGTATAGCGGTACCACAGATACGCAGTATTTT.